Below, 9 T cell receptor beta chains from the same sample are listed, as sequenced in a study of CD8 T cells in ankylosing spondylitis. TCRdb reprocessed the 5' RACE reads via MiXCR and lists one record per CDR3 protein. This repertoire shows around 30,000 distinct CDR3 sequences, 13% to 15% found once; its top ten account for more than 30%. Sequences were obtained from blood. The source is a male donor with ankylosing spondylitis or in good health (not recorded which).

This clonotype came up a few times. The V gene is TRBV7-2, the J gene TRBJ1-4, with D perhaps TRBD1 (5 bases). Germline V lookup: CDR1 SGHTA, CDR2 FQGNSA. CDR3 size: 15 residues. The V end was cut by 5 bases, the J end by 7 bases, with 17 bases between. CDR3 DNA sequence: TGTGCCAGCAGCGCCTCCGGGGCTAGTGGTGAAAAACTGTTTTTT. As protein: CASSASGASGEKLFF.

The V gene is TRBV25-1, the J gene TRBJ1-4; TRBD1 is a possible D gene (6 bases). From germline, CDR1 is MGHDK and CDR2 SYGVNS. Trimming pared 0 bases from V and 5 bases from J, leaving 10 bases between. CDR3 length equals 15 residues. As DNA, the CDR3 is TGTGCCAGCAGTGAATATATGGGGGCGAATGAAAAACTGTTTTTT. It codes for CASSEYMGANEKLFF.

This clonotype has only a few counts. V gene TRBV15 combines with J gene TRBJ1-1; D is undetermined. The CDR3 has 13 amino acids. Germline V gene data show CDR1 as LNHNV and CDR2 as YYDKDF (reference sequence). V was shortened by 4 bases and J by 6 bases, with 12 bases between the two germline ends. The CDR3 here is CATSTRDYAEAFF. CDR3 nucleotides: TGTGCCACCAGCACTCGAGATTATGCTGAAGCTTTCTTT.

The chain has TRBV7-6 and TRBJ2-7, with D possibly called TRBD1 or TRBD2 (5 bases each). The length of the CDR3 is 14 residues. V was shortened by 6 bases and J by 3 bases, with 15 bases between the two germline ends. The germline CDR1 and CDR2 sequences are SGHVS and FNYEAQ. The CDR3 bases are TGTGCCAGCAGTAAAGGGTCAGGGAGCTACGAGCAGTACTTC. Its translation: CASSKGSGSYEQYF.

This clonotype has a handful of counts. The chain combines TRBV20-1 with TRBJ1-1, with D possibly matching TRBD1 (5 bases). The germline V and J ends were trimmed by 2 bases and 7 bases, with 11 bases remaining between them. The CDR3 extends over 12 amino acids. Per germline, CDR1 DFQATT and CDR2 SNEGSKA (reference sequence). The CDR3 DNA sequence: TGCAGTGCTAGATTGCGGGGGAATGAAGCTTTCTTT. This gives the protein CSARLRGNEAFF.

The sample holds a few counts of this clonotype. The J gene is TRBJ2-4, the V gene TRBV6-5; D unresolved. Trimming took off 6 bases at V and 8 bases at J, with 14 bases between the two ends. Germline CDR1 reads MNHEY; CDR2 reads SVGAGI. The CDR3 has 13 residues. The CDR3 DNA sequence: TGTGCCAGCAGGCAGAGTCCATCACACATTCAGTACTTC. Translation gives CASRQSPSHIQYF.

The table lists this clonotype with a few counts. The chain has TRBV11-2 and TRBJ2-1, with a weak D call TRBD2 (5 bases). Germline V CDR1 and CDR2: SGHAT, FQNNGV. V gave up 1 base and J gave up 7 bases, with 23 bases separating them. The CDR3 runs to 18 residues. CDR3 in DNA: TGTGCCAGCAGCTTAGGGGCTGGGAGCGGAACTGGTAGGAATGAGCAGTTCTTC. Amino acids: CASSLGAGSGTGRNEQFF.

This clonotype was counted between two and nine times. The chain joins TRBV7-2 to TRBJ1-4, with 11 bases lining up with TRBD1. Germline-derived CDR1 and CDR2 are SGHTA and FQGNSA. This CDR3 has 15 residues. V was clipped by 0 bases and J by 7 bases; unmatched bases: 1. The CDR3 region is CASSLAGTGGEKLFF. The CDR3 DNA reads as TGTGCCAGCAGCTTAGCCGGGACAGGGGGTGAAAAACTGTTTTTT.

The V call is TRBV9, the J call TRBJ2-1; TRBD2 matches at 10 bases. The CDR3 spans 15 residues. After removal of 3 bases from V and 7 bases from J, the junction contained 7 bases not matched to a gene. In germline, CDR1 is SGDLS, CDR2 YYNGEE. CDR3 bases: TGTGCCAGCAGCGCAAGCGGGGGGGCAGGTAATGAGCAGTTCTTC. Translating gives CASSASGGAGNEQFF.